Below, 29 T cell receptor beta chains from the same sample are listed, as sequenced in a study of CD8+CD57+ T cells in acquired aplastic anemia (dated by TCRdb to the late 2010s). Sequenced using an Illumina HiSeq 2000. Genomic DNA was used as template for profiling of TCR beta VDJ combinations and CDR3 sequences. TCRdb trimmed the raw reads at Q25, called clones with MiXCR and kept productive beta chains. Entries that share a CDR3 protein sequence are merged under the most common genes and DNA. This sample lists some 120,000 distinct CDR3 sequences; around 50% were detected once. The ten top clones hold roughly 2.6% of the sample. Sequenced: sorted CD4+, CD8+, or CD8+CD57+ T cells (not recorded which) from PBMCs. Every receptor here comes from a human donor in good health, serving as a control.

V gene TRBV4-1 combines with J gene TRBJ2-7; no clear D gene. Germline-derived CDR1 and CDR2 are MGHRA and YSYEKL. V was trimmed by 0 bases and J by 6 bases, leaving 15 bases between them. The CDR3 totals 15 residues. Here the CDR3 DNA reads TGCGCCAGCAGCCAAGAGGCTGGATTTCCTGGCGAGCAGTACTTC. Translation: CASSQEAGFPGEQYF.

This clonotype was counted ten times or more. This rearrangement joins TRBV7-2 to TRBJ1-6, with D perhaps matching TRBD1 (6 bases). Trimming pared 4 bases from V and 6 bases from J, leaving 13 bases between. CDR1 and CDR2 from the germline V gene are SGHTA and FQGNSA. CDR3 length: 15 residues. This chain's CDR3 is CASSSGTSINSPLHF. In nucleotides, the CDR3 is TGTGCCAGCAGCTCTGGGACATCGATTAATTCACCCCTCCACTTT.

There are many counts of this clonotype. The CDR3 DNA is TGTGCCAGCAGCTTAGGATTATCCATATATTTT. It yields the protein CASSLGLSIYF. This rearrangement joins TRBV7-2 to TRBJ1-3; D unclear. In germline, CDR1 is SGHTA, CDR2 FQGNSA. V was trimmed by 1 base and J by 11 bases, leaving 6 bases between them. This CDR3 is built from 11 residues.

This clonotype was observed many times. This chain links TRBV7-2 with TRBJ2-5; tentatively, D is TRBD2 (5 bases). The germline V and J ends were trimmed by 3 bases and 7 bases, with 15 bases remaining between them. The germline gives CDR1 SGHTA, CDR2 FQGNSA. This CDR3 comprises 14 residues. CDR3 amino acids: CASSFAGKLSTQYF. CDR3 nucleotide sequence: TGTGCCAGCAGCTTCGCCGGGAAGCTATCGACCCAGTACTTC.

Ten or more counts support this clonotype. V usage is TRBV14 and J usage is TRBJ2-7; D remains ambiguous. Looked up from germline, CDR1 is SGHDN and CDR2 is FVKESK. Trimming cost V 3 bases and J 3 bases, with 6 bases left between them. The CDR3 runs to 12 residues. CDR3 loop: CASSQGFYEQYF. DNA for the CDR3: TGTGCCAGCAGCCAGGGGTTCTACGAGCAGTACTTC.

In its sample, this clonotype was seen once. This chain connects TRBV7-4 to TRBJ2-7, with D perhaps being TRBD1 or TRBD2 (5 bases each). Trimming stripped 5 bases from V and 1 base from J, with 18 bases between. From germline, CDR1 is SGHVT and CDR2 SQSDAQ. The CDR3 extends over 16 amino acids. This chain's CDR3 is CASSLLPGTDSYEQYF. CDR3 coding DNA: TGTGCCAGCAGCCTACTGCCCGGGACGGATTCCTACGAGCAGTACTTC.

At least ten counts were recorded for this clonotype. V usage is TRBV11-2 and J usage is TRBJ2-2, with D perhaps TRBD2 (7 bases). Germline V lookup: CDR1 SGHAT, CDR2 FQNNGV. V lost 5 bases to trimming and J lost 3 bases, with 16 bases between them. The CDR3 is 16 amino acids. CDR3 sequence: CASSPRGGGDTGELFF. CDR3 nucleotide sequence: TGTGCCAGCAGCCCTAGAGGGGGGGGTGACACCGGGGAGCTGTTTTTT.

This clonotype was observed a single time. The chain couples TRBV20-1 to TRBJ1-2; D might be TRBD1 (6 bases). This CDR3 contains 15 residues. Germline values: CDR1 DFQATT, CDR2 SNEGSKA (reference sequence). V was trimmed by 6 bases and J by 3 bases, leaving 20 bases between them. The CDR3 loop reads CSARTAYEQYYGYTF. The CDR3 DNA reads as TGCAGTGCGAGGACAGCCTACGAGCAGTACTATGGCTACACCTTC.

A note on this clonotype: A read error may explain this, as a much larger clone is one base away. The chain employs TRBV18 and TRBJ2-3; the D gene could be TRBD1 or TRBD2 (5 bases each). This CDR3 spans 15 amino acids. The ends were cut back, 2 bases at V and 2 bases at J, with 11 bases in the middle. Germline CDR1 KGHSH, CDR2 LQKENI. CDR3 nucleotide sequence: TGTGCCAGCTCACCAAATGGGGGAGACACAGATACGCAGTATTTT. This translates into CASSPNGGDTDTQYF.

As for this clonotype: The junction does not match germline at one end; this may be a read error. CDR3 protein: CAGSVDSSGNTIYF. The DNA of the CDR3 is TGTGCCGGCAGCGTGGACAGCTCTGGAAACACCATATATTTT. This chain links TRBV5-5 with TRBJ1-3; weak D call: TRBD1 (6 bases). The CDR3 runs 14 residues. CDR1 is SGHKS, CDR2 YYEKEE, per germline (reference sequence).

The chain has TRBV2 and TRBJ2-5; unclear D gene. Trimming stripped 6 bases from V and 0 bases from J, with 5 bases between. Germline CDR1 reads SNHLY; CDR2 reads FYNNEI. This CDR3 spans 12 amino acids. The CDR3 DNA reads TGTGCCAGCAGACTGTACCAAGAGACCCAGTACTTC. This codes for CASRLYQETQYF.

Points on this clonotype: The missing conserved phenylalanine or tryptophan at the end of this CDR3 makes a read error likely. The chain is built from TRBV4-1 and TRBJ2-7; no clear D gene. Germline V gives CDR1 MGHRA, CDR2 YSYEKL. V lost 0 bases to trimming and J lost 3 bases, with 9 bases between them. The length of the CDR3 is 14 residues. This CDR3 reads CASSQDSADYEQYL. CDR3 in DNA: TGCGCCAGCAGCCAAGATTCAGCCGACTACGAGCAGTACCTC.

CDR3 bases: TGTGCCAGTAGTATGGGACTAGCGGGGGGGCGGTCCTACAATGAGCAGTTCTTC. This sequence encodes CASSMGLAGGRSYNEQFF. This sequence joins TRBV19 and TRBJ2-1; 16 positions agree with TRBD2. This CDR3 contains 18 residues. Germline V gene lookup returns CDR1 LNHDA and CDR2 SQIVND (reference sequence). V gave up 3 bases and J gave up 1 base; unmatched junction bases: 3. Combining the CDR3 with reference TRBV19 and TRBJ2-1 gives the whole variable domain DGGITQSPKYLFRKEGQNVTLSCEQNLNHDAMYWYRQDPGQGLRLIYYSQIVNDFQKGDIAEGYSVSREKKESFPLTVTSAQKNPTAFYLCASSMGLAGGRSYNEQFFGPGTRLTVL.

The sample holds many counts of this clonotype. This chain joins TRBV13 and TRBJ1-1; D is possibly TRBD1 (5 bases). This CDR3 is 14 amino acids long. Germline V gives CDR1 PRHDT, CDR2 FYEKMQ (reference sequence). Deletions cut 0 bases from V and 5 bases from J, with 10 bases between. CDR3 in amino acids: CASSLGLGVTEAFF. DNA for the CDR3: TGTGCCAGCAGCTTAGGCTTGGGGGTGACTGAAGCTTTCTTT.

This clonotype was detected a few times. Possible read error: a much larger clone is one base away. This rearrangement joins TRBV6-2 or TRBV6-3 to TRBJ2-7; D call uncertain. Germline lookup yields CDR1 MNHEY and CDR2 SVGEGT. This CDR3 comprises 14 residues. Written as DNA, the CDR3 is TGTGCCAGCACCTTACTGGGGTCCTCCTACGGGCAGTACTTC. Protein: CASTLLGSSYGQYF.

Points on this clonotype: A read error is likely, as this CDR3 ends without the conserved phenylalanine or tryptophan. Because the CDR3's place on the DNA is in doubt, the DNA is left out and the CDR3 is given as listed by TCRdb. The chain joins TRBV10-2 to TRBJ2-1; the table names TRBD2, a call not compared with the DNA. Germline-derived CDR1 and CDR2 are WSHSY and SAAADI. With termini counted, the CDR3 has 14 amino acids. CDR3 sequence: CASSQGLAGVHTVS.

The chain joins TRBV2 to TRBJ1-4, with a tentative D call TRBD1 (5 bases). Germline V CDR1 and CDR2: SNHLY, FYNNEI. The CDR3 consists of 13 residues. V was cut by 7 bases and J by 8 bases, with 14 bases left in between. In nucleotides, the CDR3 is TGTGCCAGCACCCCCCCCGGGGCGGAAAAACTGTTTTTT. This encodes CASTPPGAEKLFF.

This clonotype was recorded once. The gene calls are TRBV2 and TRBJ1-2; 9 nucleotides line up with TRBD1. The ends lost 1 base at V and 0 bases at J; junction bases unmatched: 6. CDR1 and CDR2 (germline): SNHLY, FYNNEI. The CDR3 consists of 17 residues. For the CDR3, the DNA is TGTGCCAGCAGTGAAGGAAGGGACAGGGATCCTAACTATGGCTACACCTTC. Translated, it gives CASSEGRDRDPNYGYTF.

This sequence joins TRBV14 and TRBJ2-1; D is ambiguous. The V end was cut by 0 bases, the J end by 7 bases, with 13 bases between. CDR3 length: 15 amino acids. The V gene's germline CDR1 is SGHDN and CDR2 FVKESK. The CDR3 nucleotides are TGTGCCAGCAGCCAAGATATCGGAGTTACGAATGAGCAGTTCTTC. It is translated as CASSQDIGVTNEQFF.

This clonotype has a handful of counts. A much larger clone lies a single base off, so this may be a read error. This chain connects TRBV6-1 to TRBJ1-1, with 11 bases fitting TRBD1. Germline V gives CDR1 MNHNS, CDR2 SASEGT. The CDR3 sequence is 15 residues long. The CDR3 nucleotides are TGTGCCAGCAGCGCAAGGGACAGGGGGAAGACTGAAGCTTCCTTT. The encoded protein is CASSARDRGKTEASF.

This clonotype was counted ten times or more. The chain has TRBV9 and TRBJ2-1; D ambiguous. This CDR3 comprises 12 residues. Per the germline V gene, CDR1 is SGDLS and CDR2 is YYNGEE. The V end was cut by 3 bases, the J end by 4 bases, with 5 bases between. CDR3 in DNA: TGTGCCAGCAGCGAGGCTTACAATGAGCAGTTCTTC. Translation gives CASSEAYNEQFF.

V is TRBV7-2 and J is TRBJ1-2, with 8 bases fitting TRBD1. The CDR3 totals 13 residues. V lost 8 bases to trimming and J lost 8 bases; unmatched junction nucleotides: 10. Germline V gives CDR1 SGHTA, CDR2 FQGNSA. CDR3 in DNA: TGTGCCAGCGGCCGGCAGGGGGCGGGCGGCTACACCTTC. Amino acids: CASGRQGAGGYTF.

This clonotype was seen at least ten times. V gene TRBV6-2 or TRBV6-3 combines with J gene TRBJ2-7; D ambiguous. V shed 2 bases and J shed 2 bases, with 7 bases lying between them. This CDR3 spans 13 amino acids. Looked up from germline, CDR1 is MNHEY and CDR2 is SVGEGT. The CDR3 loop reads CASSYTTTYEQYF. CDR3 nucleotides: TGTGCCAGCAGTTACACTACAACCTACGAGCAGTACTTC.

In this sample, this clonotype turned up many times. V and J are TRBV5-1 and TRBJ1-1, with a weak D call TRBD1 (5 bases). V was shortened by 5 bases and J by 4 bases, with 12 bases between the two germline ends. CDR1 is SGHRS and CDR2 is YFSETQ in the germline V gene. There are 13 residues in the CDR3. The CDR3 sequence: CASSSGPSTEAFF. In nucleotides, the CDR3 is TGCGCCAGCAGTTCGGGGCCCAGCACTGAAGCTTTCTTT.

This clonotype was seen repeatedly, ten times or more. The CDR3, as DNA: TGTGCCAGCAGTTTAGCGGGCAGTCCCACGAACACCGGGGAGCTGTTTTTT. The encoded protein is CASSLAGSPTNTGELFF. The chain uses TRBV12-3 or TRBV12-4 and TRBJ2-2; D unresolved. V was clipped by 0 bases and J by 0 bases, with 11 bases between them. The CDR3 spans 17 residues.

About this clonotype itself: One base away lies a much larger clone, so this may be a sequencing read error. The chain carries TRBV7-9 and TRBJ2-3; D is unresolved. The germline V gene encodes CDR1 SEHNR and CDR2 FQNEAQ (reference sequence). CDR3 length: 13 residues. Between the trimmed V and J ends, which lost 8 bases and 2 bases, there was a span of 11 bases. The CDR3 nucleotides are TGTGCCAGCGGGAATGAAAACACAGATACGCAGTATTTT. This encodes CASGNENTDTQYF.

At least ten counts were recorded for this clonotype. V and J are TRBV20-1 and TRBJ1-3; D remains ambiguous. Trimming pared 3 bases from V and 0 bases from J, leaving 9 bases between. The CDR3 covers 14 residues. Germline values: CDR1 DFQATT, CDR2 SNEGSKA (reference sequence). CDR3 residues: CSARKNRSGNTIYF. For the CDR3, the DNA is TGCAGTGCTAGGAAGAACCGCTCTGGAAACACCATATATTTT.

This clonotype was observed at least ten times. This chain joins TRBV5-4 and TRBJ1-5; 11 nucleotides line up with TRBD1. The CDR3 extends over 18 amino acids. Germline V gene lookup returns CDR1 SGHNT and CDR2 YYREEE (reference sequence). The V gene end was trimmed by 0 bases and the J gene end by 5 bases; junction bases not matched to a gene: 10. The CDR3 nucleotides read TGTGCCAGCAGCTTGGGTCCAGGACAGGGGGCGAGATATCAGCCCCAGCATTTT. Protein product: CASSLGPGQGARYQPQHF.

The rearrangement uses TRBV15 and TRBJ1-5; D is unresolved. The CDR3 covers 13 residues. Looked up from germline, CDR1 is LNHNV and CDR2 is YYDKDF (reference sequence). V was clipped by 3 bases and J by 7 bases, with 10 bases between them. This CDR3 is CATSRTVVQPQHF. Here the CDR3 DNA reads TGTGCCACCAGCAGGACGGTGGTGCAGCCCCAGCATTTT.